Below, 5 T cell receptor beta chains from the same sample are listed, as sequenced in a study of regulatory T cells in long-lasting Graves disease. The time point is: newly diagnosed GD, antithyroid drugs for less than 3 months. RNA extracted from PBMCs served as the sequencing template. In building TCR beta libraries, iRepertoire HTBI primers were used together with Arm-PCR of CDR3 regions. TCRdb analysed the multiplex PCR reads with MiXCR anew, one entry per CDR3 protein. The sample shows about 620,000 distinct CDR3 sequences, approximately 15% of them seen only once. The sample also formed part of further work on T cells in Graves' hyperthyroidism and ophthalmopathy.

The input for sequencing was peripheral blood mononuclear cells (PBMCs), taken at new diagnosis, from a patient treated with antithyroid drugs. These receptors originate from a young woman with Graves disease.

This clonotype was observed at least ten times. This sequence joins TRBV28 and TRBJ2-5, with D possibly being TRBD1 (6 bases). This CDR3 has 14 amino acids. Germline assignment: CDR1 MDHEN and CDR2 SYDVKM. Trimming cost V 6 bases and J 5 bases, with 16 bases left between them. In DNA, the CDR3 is TGTGCCAGCAGGGACAGCGCGGTAGCGGAGACCCAGTACTTC. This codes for CASRDSAVAETQYF. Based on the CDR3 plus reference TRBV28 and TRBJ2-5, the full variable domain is DVKVTQSSRYLVKRTGEKVFLECVQDMDHENMFWYRQDPGLGLRLIYFSYDVKMKEKGDIPEGYSVSREKKERFSLILESASTNQTSMYLCASRDSAVAETQYFGPGTRLLVL.

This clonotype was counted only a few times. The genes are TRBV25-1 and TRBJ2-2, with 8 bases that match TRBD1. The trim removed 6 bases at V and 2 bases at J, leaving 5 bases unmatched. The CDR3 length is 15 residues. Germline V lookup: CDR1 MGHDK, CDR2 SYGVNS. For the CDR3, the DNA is TGTGCCAGCAGAGCAGGGGGCCGTAACACCGGGGAGCTGTTTTTT. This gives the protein CASRAGGRNTGELFF.

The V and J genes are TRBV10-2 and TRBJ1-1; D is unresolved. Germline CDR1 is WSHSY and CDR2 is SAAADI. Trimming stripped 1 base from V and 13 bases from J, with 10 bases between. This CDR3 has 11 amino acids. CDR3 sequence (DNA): TGCGCCAGCAGTGAGTGGGGTACGTGTTTCTTT. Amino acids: CASSEWGTCFF.

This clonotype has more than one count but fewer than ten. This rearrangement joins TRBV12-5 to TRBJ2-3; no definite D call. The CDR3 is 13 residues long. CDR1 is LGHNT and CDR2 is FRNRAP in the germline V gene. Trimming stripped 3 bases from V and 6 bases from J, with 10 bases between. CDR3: CASGFGVLDTQYF. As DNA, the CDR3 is TGTGCTAGTGGTTTTGGGGTTTTGGATACGCAGTATTTT. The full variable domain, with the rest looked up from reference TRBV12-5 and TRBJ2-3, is DARVTQTPRHKVTEMGQEVTMRCQPILGHNTVFWYRQTMMQGLELLAYFRNRAPLDDSGMPKDRFSAEMPDATLATLKIQPSEPRDSAVYFCASGFGVLDTQYFGPGTRLTVL.

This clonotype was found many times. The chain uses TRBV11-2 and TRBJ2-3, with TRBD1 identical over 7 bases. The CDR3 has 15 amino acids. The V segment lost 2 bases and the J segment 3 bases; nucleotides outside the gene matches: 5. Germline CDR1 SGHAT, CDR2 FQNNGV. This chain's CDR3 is CASSLLTGRTDTQYF. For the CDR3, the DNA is TGTGCCAGCAGCTTATTGACAGGGAGAACAGATACGCAGTATTTT.